These T cell receptor beta chains were read from a single sample in a study of blood T cell repertoires in COVID-19. The method was immunoSEQ multiplex PCR; TCRdb's version includes in-frame clones alone and lacks a portion of them. The table shows around 52,000 clones, with more than 75% occurring only once. Material: peripheral blood. These TCRs come from an elderly woman with acute or convalescent COVID-19. The CDR3 runs from the conserved cysteine through the conserved F or W. Fields, in order: V gene, clone size, J gene, D gene, CDR3 protein, CDR3 DNA. D genes are given only for firm matches. The size entry is marked missing in some rows and otherwise reads once, few, many or a size class.

TRBV21-1,.,TRBJ2-3,.,CASSLWTGVSTDTQYF,TGTGCCAGCAGCTTATGGACAGGCGTCAGCACAGATACGCAGTATTTT
TRBV5-6,.,TRBJ1-2,.,CASSFGDRGNGYTF,TGTGCCAGCAGCTTCGGTGACCGCGGAAATGGCTACACCTTC
TRBV4-1,.,TRBJ1-1,.,CASSQDNGDYRSEAFF,TGCGCCAGCAGCCAAGATAACGGGGATTATAGATCTGAAGCTTTCTTT
TRBV6-1,.,TRBJ2-3,TRBD2,CASSEEKGVLAGRNTDTQYF,TGTGCCAGCAGTGAAGAAAAGGGGGTCCTAGCGGGACGCAACACAGATACGCAGTATTTT
TRBV19,.,TRBJ1-2,TRBD1,CASDTGGKGLGYTF,TGTGCCAGCGATACAGGGGGGAAGGGCCTAGGCTACACCTTC
TRBV6-5,.,TRBJ2-3,TRBD1,CASSLTGGGDTQYF,TGTGCCAGCAGCCTGACAGGGGGCGGAGATACGCAGTATTTT
TRBV6-2/TRBV6-3,.,TRBJ2-5,.,CASSPLGGNQETQYF,TGTGCCAGCAGCCCGCTCGGGGGAAACCAAGAGACCCAGTACTTC
TRBV11-2,few,TRBJ2-3,.,CASSLRGADTQYF,TGTGCCAGCAGCTTAAGGGGTGCAGATACGCAGTATTTT
TRBV5-6,.,TRBJ2-1,.,CASSLEQNNEQFF,TGTGCCAGCAGCTTAGAACAGAACAATGAGCAGTTCTTC
TRBV29-1,.,TRBJ2-3,TRBD2,CSVDGTSGTDTQYF,TGCAGCGTCGACGGGACTAGCGGCACAGATACGCAGTATTTT
TRBV4-2,.,TRBJ2-2,.,CASSQNRGGENTGELFF,TGTGCCAGCAGCCAAAATAGAGGGGGGGAGAACACCGGGGAGCTGTTTTTT
TRBV5-1,.,TRBJ2-1,TRBD2,CASRVGGTSGDEQFF,TGCGCCAGCAGGGTGGGGGGGACTAGCGGCGATGAGCAGTTCTTC
TRBV3-1/TRBV3-2,.,TRBJ1-1,.,CASSQDREGRRSNTEAFF,TGTGCCAGCAGCCAAGATAGGGAGGGGAGACGTTCGAACACTGAAGCTTTCTTT
TRBV11-2,.,TRBJ1-2,TRBD1,CASSKHRDRGFHTF,TGTGCCAGCAGCAAACACCGGGACAGGGGTTTCCACACCTTC
TRBV24-1,.,TRBJ2-2,.,CATSEEFANTGELFF,TGTGCCACCAGTGAAGAGTTCGCGAACACCGGGGAGCTGTTTTTT
TRBV27,.,TRBJ1-1,.,CANRESQEYTEAFF,TGTGCCAACCGGGAGTCACAGGAGTACACTGAAGCTTTCTTT
TRBV24-1,.,TRBJ2-1,TRBD2,CATSDVDSGGKSYNEQFF,TGTGCCACCAGTGATGTGGACAGCGGGGGGAAGTCCTACAATGAGCAGTTCTTC
TRBV3-1/TRBV3-2,few,TRBJ1-5,.,CASSLQGSNQPQHF,TGTGCCAGCAGCCTCCAGGGTAGCAATCAGCCCCAGCATTTT
TRBV27,.,TRBJ2-1,TRBD1,CASSRQGTDNEQFF,TGTGCCAGCAGTCGACAGGGAACCGACAATGAGCAGTTCTTC
TRBV25-1,few,TRBJ1-1,TRBD1,CASRAAGGLVEAFF,TGTGCCAGCAGGGCGGCAGGGGGATTAGTTGAAGCTTTCTTT
TRBV19,.,TRBJ1-2,TRBD1,CASSPGQGAYGYTF,TGTGCCAGTAGTCCGGGACAGGGGGCTTATGGCTACACCTTC
TRBV5-5,medium-sized,TRBJ2-2,TRBD2,CASSFGGGPTGELFF,TGTGCCAGCAGCTTTGGGGGAGGGCCCACCGGGGAGCTGTTTTTT
TRBV30,.,TRBJ2-1,.,CAWGAENEQFF,TGTGCCTGGGGAGCGGAGAATGAGCAGTTCTTC
TRBV12-3/TRBV12-4,.,TRBJ1-2,.,CASSQQGPYGYTF,TGTGCCAGCAGCCAACAGGGACCCTATGGCTACACCTTC
TRBV6-1,.,TRBJ1-4,.,CASSEPGRGLTNEKLFF,TGTGCCAGCAGTGAACCAGGAAGGGGTTTAACTAATGAAAAACTGTTTTTT
TRBV6-5,.,TRBJ1-6,.,CASSSRGSSPLHF,TGTGCCAGCAGCTCCAGGGGTAGTTCACCCCTCCACTTT
TRBV19,few,TRBJ2-1,.,CASSTTPQGEQFF,TGTGCCAGTAGCACGACCCCTCAGGGTGAGCAGTTCTTC
TRBV5-4,.,TRBJ1-2,TRBD1,CASSSGRQGAHGYTF,TGTGCCAGCAGCTCCGGCCGACAGGGGGCACATGGCTACACCTTC
TRBV7-8,.,TRBJ1-1,.,CASSPLRASAEAFF,TGTGCCAGCAGCCCCCTCCGGGCTAGCGCTGAAGCTTTCTTT
TRBV29-1,.,TRBJ1-1,TRBD1,CSVRQGAGQPGAFF,TGCAGCGTTCGACAGGGTGCCGGGCAACCTGGAGCTTTCTTT
TRBV4-1,few,TRBJ1-2,TRBD1,CASSQSGTGGYGYTF,TGCGCCAGCAGCCAATCCGGGACAGGAGGCTATGGCTACACCTTC
TRBV12-5,.,TRBJ2-7,TRBD2,CASGLEIAGGNEQYF,TGTGCTAGTGGTTTGGAAATAGCGGGAGGCAACGAGCAGTACTTC
TRBV24-1,few,TRBJ2-5,.,CATSERETQYF,TGTGCCACCAGTGAGAGGGAGACCCAGTACTTC
TRBV7-9,many,TRBJ2-7,TRBD1,CASSATGTGDYEQYF,TGTGCCAGCAGCGCCACCGGGACAGGGGACTACGAGCAGTACTTC
TRBV9,.,TRBJ2-1,TRBD2,CASSVAGGSYNEQFF,TGTGCCAGCAGCGTAGCGGGAGGTTCCTACAATGAGCAGTTCTTC
TRBV19,.,TRBJ1-3,.,CASSIDGRDTIYF,TGTGCCAGTAGTATAGATGGCCGGGACACCATATATTTT